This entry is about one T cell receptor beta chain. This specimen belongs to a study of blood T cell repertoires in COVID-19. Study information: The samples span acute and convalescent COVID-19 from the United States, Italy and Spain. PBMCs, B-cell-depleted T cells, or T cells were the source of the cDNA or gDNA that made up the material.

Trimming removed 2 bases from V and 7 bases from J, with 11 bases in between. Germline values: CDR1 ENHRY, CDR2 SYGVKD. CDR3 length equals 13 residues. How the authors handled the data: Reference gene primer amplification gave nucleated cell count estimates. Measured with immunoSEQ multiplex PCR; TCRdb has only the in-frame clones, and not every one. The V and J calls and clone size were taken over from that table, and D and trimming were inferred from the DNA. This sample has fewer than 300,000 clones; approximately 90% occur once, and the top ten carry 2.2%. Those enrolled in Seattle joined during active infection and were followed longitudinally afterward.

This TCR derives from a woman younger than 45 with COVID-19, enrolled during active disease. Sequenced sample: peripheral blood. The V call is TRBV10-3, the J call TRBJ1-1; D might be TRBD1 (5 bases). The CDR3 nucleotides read TGTGCCATCAGTGAGCCGACGACAGTTGAAGCTTTCTTT. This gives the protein CAISEPTTVEAFF.